This record looks at one T cell receptor (beta chain) sequence and its context. Clones were sequenced by immunoSEQ multiplex PCR, and TCRdb holds only the in-frame ones, with some missing. The sample includes over 250,000 clones, more than 75% of them seen just once. These data come from a study of blood T cell repertoires in COVID-19. For the study at large: The analysed material was cDNA or gDNA that came from T cells, B-cell-depleted T cells, or PBMCs.

Trimming took off 1 base at V and 0 bases at J, with 9 bases between the two ends. This CDR3 contains 16 residues. Germline assignment: CDR1 SGHTA and CDR2 FQGNSA. The V gene is TRBV7-2, the J gene TRBJ1-4; maybe TRBD1 (6 bases). This clonotype originated in a woman between 18 and 30 years old who had recovered from COVID-19. The sequencing sample was made of PBMCs or T cells enriched from blood (not recorded which). The CDR3 DNA is TGTGCCAGCAGCTTAGGGGGGCAGGCAACTAATGAAAAACTGTTTTTT. Protein product: CASSLGGQATNEKLFF.